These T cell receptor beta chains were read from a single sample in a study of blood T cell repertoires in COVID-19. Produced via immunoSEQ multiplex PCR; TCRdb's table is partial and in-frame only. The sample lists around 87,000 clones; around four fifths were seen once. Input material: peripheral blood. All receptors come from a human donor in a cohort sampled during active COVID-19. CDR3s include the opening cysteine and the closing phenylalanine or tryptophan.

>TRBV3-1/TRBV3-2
CASRPRGGGAYEQYF
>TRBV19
CASSVYGTGLNTEAFF
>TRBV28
CASSPNYEQYF
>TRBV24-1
CATSDSEQSTDTQYF
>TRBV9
CASSQTGGGASEQYF
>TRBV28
CASRLLTGENQPQHF
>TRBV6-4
CASSPTSGLREQFF
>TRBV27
CASGARQGGRNTQYF
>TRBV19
CASSISPGSHGYTF
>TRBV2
CASSGMRGTDQRPNYGYTF
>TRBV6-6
CASSAGGSNQETQYF
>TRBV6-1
CASSEYFASTSGRDEQFF
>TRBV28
CASSLTQPTNYGYTF
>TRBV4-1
CASSQEALGRGLSNQPQHF
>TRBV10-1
CASSRGGGNTIYF
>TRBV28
CASSLQGGLYEQYF
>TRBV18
CASSPLSIKGAGEKLFF
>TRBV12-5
CASGTGLADEQFF
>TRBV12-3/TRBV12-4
CASSLSGYEQFF
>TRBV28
CASSLSPSTGINLVGELFF
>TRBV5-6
CASSLGGNTEAFF
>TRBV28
CASSKQDRYEQYF
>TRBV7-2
CASSLAPSGSGSYNEQFF
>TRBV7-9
CASSKVLAGLYEQYF
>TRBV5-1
CASSLVLEEPSYNEQFF
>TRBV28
CASTLGGPNSPLHF
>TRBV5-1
CASSLVGGSANTEAFF
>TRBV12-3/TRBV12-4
CASRGLADEQFF
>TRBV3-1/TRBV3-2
CASSLRSVGETQYF
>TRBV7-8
CASRRGQNYGYTF
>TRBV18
CASSRDRNNLGETQYF
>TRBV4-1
CASSQVGLQNSGNTIYF
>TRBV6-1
CASSESRQGVTEAFF
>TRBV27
CASGRQGSHEQYF
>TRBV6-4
CASSETASGGTQYF
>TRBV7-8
CASSLGDRGKLFF
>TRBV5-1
CASSPRASGSTGELFF
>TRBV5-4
CASSLANRNVYGYTF
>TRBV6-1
CASSDKQSRGYSNQPQHF
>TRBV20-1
CSASRQGSPSPLHF
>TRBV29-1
CSGTGLGGYTF
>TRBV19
CASSISGSKYEQYF
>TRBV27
CASRGAGGKETQYF
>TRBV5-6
CASSWQGANSPLHF
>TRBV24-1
CATDPGLGKETQYF
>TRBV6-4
CASIRSRVPSYEQYF
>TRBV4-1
CASSQSGGPATDTQYF
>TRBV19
CASSRTSGGIYNEQFF
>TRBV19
CASSPTPGIGELFF
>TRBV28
CASSLPQGHNSPLHF
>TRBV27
CASSRTGFQVTDTQYF
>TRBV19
CASQYRGPRRSGELFF